This T cell receptor beta chain came from a study of cytomegalovirus exposure and HLA in healthy donors. Overall study findings and caveats: Reports indicate that TCR beta sequences accurately predicted the HLA-A and HLA-B alleles of most subjects. Analysis was carried out at a later point, and it linked a missense DCLRE1C variant to TCR beta V- and J-gene trimming. Within a later analysis, the majority of CMV-associated TCR beta chains appeared HLA-restricted.

This PCR relied on a set of 60 Vbeta primers and 13 Jbeta primers. Per the study methods: Later analysis identified approximately 80 million unique TCR beta chains, roughly 11 million shared. Clones were sequenced by immunoSEQ multiplex PCR, and TCRdb holds only the in-frame ones, with some missing. The V and J calls and clone size are taken from that table; D and trimming were inferred from the DNA. The sample carries more than 110,000 clones, over 75% recorded once. Germline CDR1 and CDR2: GTSNPN and SVGIG (reference sequence). The V end was cut by 4 bases, the J end by 5 bases, with 15 bases between. This CDR3 region has 13 residues. A note on this clone: Its cognate antigen is unknown.

This sequence was found in a woman aged 45-59 years in good health and CMV-seropositive. The chain uses TRBV30 and TRBJ2-7; no clear D. The specimen was PBMCs. The CDR3 reads CAWKAAARNEQYF. The CDR3 DNA reads TGTGCCTGGAAGGCTGCGGCGAGAAACGAGCAGTACTTC.